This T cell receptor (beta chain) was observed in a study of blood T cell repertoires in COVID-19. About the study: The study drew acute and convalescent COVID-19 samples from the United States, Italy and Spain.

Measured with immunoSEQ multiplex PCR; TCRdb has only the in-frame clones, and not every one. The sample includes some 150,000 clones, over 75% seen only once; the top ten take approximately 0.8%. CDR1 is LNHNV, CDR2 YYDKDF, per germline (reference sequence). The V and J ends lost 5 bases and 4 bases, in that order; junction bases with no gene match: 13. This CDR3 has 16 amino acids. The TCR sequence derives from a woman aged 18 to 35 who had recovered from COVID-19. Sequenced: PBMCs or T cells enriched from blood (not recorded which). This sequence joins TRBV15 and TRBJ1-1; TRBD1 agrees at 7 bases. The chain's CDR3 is CATSPFTRGQGTEAFF. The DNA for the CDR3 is TGTGCCACCAGCCCATTTACGAGGGGGCAGGGCACTGAAGCTTTCTTT.